These T cell receptor beta chains were read from a single sample in a study of blood T cell repertoires in COVID-19. Profiled with immunoSEQ multiplex PCR; TCRdb holds only in-frame clones, not every one. The table lists 150,000 to 200,000 clones, over 75% of them singletons. Sequencing was performed on PBMCs or T cells enriched from blood (not recorded which). These receptors originate from a man aged 50 or older who had recovered from COVID-19. CDR3s include the opening cysteine and the closing phenylalanine or tryptophan. Some rows mark clone size as missing; the rest say once, few, many or name a class of expanded clone.

TRBJ1-4 | TRBV28 | many | CASSSGQDWDEKLFF
TRBJ1-2 | TRBV28 | . | CASSLPGGVGYTF
TRBJ1-1 | TRBV6-6 | . | CASSTTRRALNTEAFF
TRBJ1-3 | TRBV5-3 | . | CARREGNGNTIYF
TRBJ2-7 | TRBV29-1 | once | CSVGTGGSYEQYF
TRBJ2-1 | TRBV5-1 | . | CASSSGTVYNEQFF
TRBJ1-5 | TRBV28 | . | CASRSDRGGGQPQHF
TRBJ1-5 | TRBV7-8 | . | CASSLEQGAYLSNQPQHF
TRBJ2-2 | TRBV4-1 | once | CASSHPRTGGNLGTGELFF
TRBJ2-5 | TRBV7-3 | few | CASSLSLFETQYF
TRBJ2-3 | TRBV18 | . | CASSPRLGTSGGPRTDTQYF
TRBJ2-5 | TRBV5-4 | . | CASSWDSQETQYF
TRBJ2-2 | TRBV9 | . | CASSVVSSGTTGELFF
TRBJ1-4 | TRBV19 | . | CASGGTVGGEKLFF
TRBJ2-1 | TRBV29-1 | . | CSVGGGQGSDEQFF
TRBJ1-5 | TRBV7-6 | . | CASSRDRGSNQPQHF
TRBJ1-3 | TRBV5-1 | . | CASSPRGSGNTIYF
TRBJ1-4 | TRBV28 | . | CASSNQEHRTNEKLFF
TRBJ2-2 | TRBV2 | . | CASNGLAGRYGELFF
TRBJ2-1 | TRBV5-1 | . | CASSPSFGTASSYNEQFF
TRBJ2-2 | TRBV24-1 | . | CATSDPGQPNTGELFF
TRBJ1-1 | TRBV18 | . | CASSQSGGARTEAFF
TRBJ1-2 | TRBV6-5 | . | CASSDRQGASGYTF
TRBJ1-1 | TRBV12-3/TRBV12-4 | . | CASSWDSYTEAFF
TRBJ1-2 | TRBV28 | . | CASSPGLSYTF
TRBJ2-5 | TRBV29-1 | . | CSVEDWGGGETQYF
TRBJ2-5 | TRBV7-8 | . | CASASGRAETQYF
TRBJ2-1 | TRBV2 | . | CASIIQTGFYEQFF
TRBJ1-4 | TRBV18 | . | CASSSQGSPNEKLFF
TRBJ1-4 | TRBV29-1 | . | CSVRDSMNEKLFF
TRBJ1-1 | TRBV2 | . | CASSRQDLGTEAFF
TRBJ2-1 | TRBV6-1 | . | CASSEIGGVYNEQFF
TRBJ1-1 | TRBV28 | . | CASSLRQGAITEAFF
TRBJ1-5 | TRBV4-1 | once | CASSQDQGFPSNQPQHF